This TCR beta chain emerged from a study of blood T cells in healthy people across ages. The study, taken as a whole, reports: A strong correlation between TCR beta diversity and naive T cell percentage was seen. Older individuals had lower TCR beta diversity per million T cells (the decline was roughly linear). Diversity figures derived from one million T cells were judged to underestimate the true value.

The CDR3 spans 13 residues. V was shortened by 3 bases and J by 4 bases, with 7 bases between the two germline ends. CDR1 ENHRY and CDR2 SYGVKD come from the germline V gene. Combining a sample-barcoded 5' primer with a J-beta primer mix, a second PCR ran for 7 to 11 cycles. Every molecule of cDNA carried a tag from a template-switch adaptor with 12 random nucleotides. Via MiXCR, TCRdb re-called the 5' RACE reads, giving one row per CDR3 protein. There are about 2 million distinct CDR3 sequences in the sample; roughly 49% occur only once, and over 2% lies in the top ten. As for this clonotype: What it binds is not known.

The receptor's source is a woman between 35 and 50 years old in good health. Sequencing was performed on blood. The chain recombines TRBV10-3 with TRBJ2-1; the D gene is possibly TRBD2 (5 bases). The CDR3 DNA sequence: TGTGCCATCAGTGACCCGGGGTACAATGAGCAGTTCTTC. As protein: CAISDPGYNEQFF.